This TCR beta chain was found in a study of T cells after yellow fever vaccination. As for the study in general: Fractions of limited cellularity were prepared by means of SMART-Seq v4 Ultra Low Input. Findings and caveats of the study: Shared CD4/CD8 clonotypes were a small share, likely from convergent recombination. Abundant bulk-population clonotypes could contaminate the FACS-sorted repertoires.

Germline loops: CDR1 DFQATT, CDR2 SNEGSKA (reference sequence). V was pared by 1 base and J by 6 bases, with 11 bases between. The CDR3 runs 13 residues. Points on this clonotype: Its antigen is unknown.

Conversion of TCR transcripts into cDNA relied on 5'RACE template switching, which added a universal primer site and UMIs. TCRdb reprocessed the 5' RACE reads via MiXCR and lists one record per CDR3 protein. The data contain a few hundred thousand distinct CDR3 sequences, around 3.9% of them singletons. This sequence was found in a man between 18 and 29 years old who received the YFV17D yellow fever vaccine. The input for sequencing was PBMCs, taken 5 days after the yellow fever booster vaccination. The chain carries TRBV20-1 and TRBJ2-3; perhaps TRBD1 as D (8 bases). The DNA for the CDR3 is TGCAGTGCTAGAGTACAGGGGGGGGATACGCAGTATTTT. Translating it yields CSARVQGGDTQYF.